One and the same sample provided the 11 T cell receptor beta chains below, sequenced in a study of metastatic and nonmetastatic thyroid tumors. TCRdb reassembled clones from the PCR reads with MiXCR. The sample lists some 40,000 clones, about 14% occurring once. Treatment of any kind had been given to no patient before thyroid surgery. Sequences were obtained from blood. The receptors derive from a female donor with papillary thyroid cancer or a benign thyroid nodule (not recorded which). Some clones in this sample may be carry-over from other donors' samples.

This clone is medium-sized. This rearrangement joins TRBV20-1 to TRBJ2-2, with a possible D match to TRBD2 (5 bases). CDR1 is DFQATT, CDR2 SNEGSKA, per germline (reference sequence). Trimming left V 2 bases short and J 1 base short, with 17 bases between. This CDR3 is built from 17 residues. DNA for the CDR3: TGCAGTGCTAGACCTCTAGGAGCGGAACAGAACACCGGGGAGCTGTTTTTT. This translates into CSARPLGAEQNTGELFF.

The V call is TRBV28, the J call TRBJ2-5; no clear D. The CDR3 consists of 12 residues. Germline V gene lookup returns CDR1 MDHEN and CDR2 SYDVKM. Trimming cost V 7 bases and J 4 bases, with 10 bases left between them. CDR3 protein: CASTGCRETQYF. CDR3 nucleotides: TGTGCCAGCACCGGGTGTCGAGAGACCCAGTACTTC.

This clone came up many times. V gene TRBV5-1 combines with J gene TRBJ2-3; the D gene could be TRBD1 or TRBD2 (5 bases each). CDR3 length: 15 residues. V lost 3 bases and J 3 bases, leaving 14 bases between the germline ends. The germline V gene has CDR1 SGHRS and CDR2 YFSETQ. DNA of the CDR3: TGCGCCAGCAGCTCGGGAAGAGGGGCAACAGATACGCAGTATTTT. It encodes CASSSGRGATDTQYF.

In this sample, this clone turned up many times. The V gene is TRBV4-2, the J gene TRBJ2-3; perhaps TRBD2 as D (8 bases). Germline assignment: CDR1 LGHNA and CDR2 YNFKEQ. V lost 4 bases, J lost 6 bases, and 29 bases lay in between. The CDR3 extends over 19 amino acids. CDR3 in DNA: TGTGCCAGCAGCCCAGAATTAGACAGGGCGGGAGGCGAGAGTGATACGCAGTATTTT. Amino acid sequence: CASSPELDRAGGESDTQYF.

The rearrangement joins TRBV5-1 to TRBJ1-3; 8 bases align to TRBD1. V lost 0 bases to trimming and J lost 7 bases; unmatched junction nucleotides: 9. CDR1 and CDR2 (germline): SGHRS, YFSETQ. The CDR3 runs to 16 residues. CDR3 nucleotide sequence: TGCGCCAGCAGCTTGGGAGTTGACAGGGGTTCCAACACCATATATTTT. Protein sequence: CASSLGVDRGSNTIYF.

This clone was seen many times. The chain employs TRBV7-9 and TRBJ2-7; D is ambiguous. V was trimmed by 5 bases and J by 0 bases, leaving 5 bases between them. Germline lookup yields CDR1 SEHNR and CDR2 FQNEAQ (reference sequence). The CDR3 totals 12 residues. The CDR3 loop reads CASSVNSYEQYF. DNA for the CDR3: TGTGCCAGCAGCGTGAACTCCTACGAGCAGTACTTC.

This clone showed up many times. The CDR3 region is CASSVAGTGEGGYTF. The CDR3 bases are TGTGCCAGCAGCGTAGCTGGGACAGGGGAGGGAGGCTACACCTTC. J is TRBJ1-2 and V is TRBV9; 10 positions match TRBD1. The CDR3 runs 15 residues. Trimming removed 0 bases from V and 8 bases from J; junction bases left unmatched: 7. CDR1 is SGDLS, CDR2 YYNGEE, per germline.

In this sample, this clone turned up a few times. V and J are TRBV11-2 and TRBJ2-7; 7 bases line up with TRBD1. V trimming: 4 bases; J trimming: 2 bases; junction bases outside the gene matches: 11. CDR3 size: 16 residues. Per germline, CDR1 SGHAT and CDR2 FQNNGV. The DNA of the CDR3 is TGTGCCAGCAGCTCGGGACAGCCCAGCTATACCTACGAGCAGTACTTC. This sequence encodes CASSSGQPSYTYEQYF.

This clone was seen repeatedly, ten times or more. The chain is built from TRBV19 and TRBJ1-3; tentative D call: TRBD1 (5 bases). CDR1 LNHDA and CDR2 SQIVND come from the germline V gene (reference sequence). Between the trimmed V and J ends, which lost 3 bases and 2 bases, there was a span of 8 bases. This CDR3 contains 14 residues. This CDR3 reads CASSITGTGNTIYF. The CDR3, as DNA: TGTGCCAGTAGTATCACAGGTACTGGAAACACCATATATTTT.

This clone showed up many times. This rearrangement joins TRBV30 to TRBJ1-2; D uncertain. The length of the CDR3 is 13 residues. Deletions cut 1 base from V and 5 bases from J, with 11 bases between. CDR1 is GTSNPN and CDR2 is SVGIG in the germline V gene (reference sequence). The chain's CDR3 is CAWSGPRGYGYTF. The CDR3 DNA sequence: TGTGCCTGGAGTGGCCCCAGAGGGTATGGCTACACCTTC.

This clone was observed many times. CDR3 residues: CASSFSREVPNNEQFF. In DNA form, the CDR3 reads TGTGCCAGCAGCTTCTCGCGGGAGGTGCCCAACAATGAGCAGTTCTTC. V usage is TRBV7-2 and J usage is TRBJ2-1, with 8 nucleotides matching TRBD2. J was trimmed by 5 bases and V by 3 bases; bases with no gene match: 9. Germline V gives CDR1 SGHTA, CDR2 FQGNSA. The CDR3 runs 16 residues.